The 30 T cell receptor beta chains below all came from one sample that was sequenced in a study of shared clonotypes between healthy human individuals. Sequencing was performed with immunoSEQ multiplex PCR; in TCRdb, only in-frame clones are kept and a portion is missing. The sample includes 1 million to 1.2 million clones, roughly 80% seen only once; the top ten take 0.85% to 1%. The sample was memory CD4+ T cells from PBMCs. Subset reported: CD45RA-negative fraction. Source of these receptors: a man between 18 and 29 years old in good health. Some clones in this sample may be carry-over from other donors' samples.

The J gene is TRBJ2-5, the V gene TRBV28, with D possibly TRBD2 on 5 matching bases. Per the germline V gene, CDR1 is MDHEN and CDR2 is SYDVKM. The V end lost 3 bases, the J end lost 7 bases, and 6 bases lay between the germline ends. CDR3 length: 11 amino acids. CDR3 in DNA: TGTGCCAGCAGTTTTCGGGGGACCCAGTACTTC. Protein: CASSFRGTQYF.

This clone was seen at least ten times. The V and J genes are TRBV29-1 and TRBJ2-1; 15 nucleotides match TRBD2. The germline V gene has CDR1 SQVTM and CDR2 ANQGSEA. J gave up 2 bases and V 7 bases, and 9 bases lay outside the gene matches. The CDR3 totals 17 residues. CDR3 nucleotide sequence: TGCAGCGCCCCAATCAGGACTAGCGGGAGGGCCTACAATGAGCAGTTCTTC. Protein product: CSAPIRTSGRAYNEQFF.

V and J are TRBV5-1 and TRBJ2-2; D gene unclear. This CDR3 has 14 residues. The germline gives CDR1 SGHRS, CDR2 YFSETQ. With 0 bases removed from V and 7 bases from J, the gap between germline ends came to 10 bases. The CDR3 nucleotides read TGCGCCAGCAGCTTGGGGTTGCAGGTCGGGGAGCTGTTTTTT. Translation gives CASSLGLQVGELFF.

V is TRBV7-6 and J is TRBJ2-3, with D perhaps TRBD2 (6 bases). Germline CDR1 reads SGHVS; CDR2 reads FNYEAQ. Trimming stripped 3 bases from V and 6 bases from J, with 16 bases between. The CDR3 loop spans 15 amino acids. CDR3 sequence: CASSLDVGRGDTQYF. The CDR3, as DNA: TGTGCCAGCAGCTTGGATGTCGGGAGAGGTGATACGCAGTATTTT.

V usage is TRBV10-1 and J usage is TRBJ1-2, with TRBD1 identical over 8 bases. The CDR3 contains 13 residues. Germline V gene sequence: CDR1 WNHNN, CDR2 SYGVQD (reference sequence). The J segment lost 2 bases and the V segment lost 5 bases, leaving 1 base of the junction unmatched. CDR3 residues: CASSRQGNYGYTF. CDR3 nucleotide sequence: TGCGCCAGCAGTAGACAGGGGAACTATGGCTACACCTTC.

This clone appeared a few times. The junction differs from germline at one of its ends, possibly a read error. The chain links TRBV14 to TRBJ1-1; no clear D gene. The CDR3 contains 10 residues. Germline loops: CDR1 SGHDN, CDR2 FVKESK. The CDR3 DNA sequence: TGTGCCAGCAGCCAAGATACAGCGATCTTT. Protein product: CASSQDTAIF.

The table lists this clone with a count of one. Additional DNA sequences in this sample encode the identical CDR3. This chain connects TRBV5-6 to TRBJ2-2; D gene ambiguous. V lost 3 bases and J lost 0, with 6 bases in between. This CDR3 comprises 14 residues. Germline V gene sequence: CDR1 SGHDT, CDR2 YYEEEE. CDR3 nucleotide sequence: TGTGCCAGCAGCTCGTTAGCGAACACCGGGGAGCTGTTTTTT. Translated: CASSSLANTGELFF.

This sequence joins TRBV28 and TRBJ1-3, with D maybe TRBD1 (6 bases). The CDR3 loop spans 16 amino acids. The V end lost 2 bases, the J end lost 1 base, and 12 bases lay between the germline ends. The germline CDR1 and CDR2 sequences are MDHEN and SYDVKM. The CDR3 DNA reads TGTGCCAGCAGTTTACATCCGACAGGTTCTGGAAACACCATATATTTT. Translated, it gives CASSLHPTGSGNTIYF.

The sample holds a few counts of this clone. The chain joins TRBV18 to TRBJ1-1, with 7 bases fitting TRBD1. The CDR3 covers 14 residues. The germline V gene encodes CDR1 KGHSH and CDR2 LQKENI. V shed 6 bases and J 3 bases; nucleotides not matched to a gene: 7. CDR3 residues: CASSQGRGHTEAFF. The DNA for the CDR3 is TGTGCCAGCTCCCAGGGGAGGGGGCACACTGAAGCTTTCTTT.

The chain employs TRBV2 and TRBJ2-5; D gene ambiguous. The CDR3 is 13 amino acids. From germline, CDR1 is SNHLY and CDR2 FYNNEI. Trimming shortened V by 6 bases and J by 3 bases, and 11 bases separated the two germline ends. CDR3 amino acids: CASSRAREETQYF. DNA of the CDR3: TGTGCCAGCAGCCGGGCCCGGGAAGAGACCCAGTACTTC.

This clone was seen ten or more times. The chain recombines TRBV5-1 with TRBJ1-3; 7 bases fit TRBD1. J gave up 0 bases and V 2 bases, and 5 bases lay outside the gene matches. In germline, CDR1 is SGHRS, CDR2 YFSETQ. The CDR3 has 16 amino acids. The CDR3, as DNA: TGCGCCAGCAGCTTATCCGGGACAGACTCTGGAAACACCATATATTTT. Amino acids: CASSLSGTDSGNTIYF. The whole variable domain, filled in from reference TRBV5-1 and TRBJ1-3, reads KAGVTQTPRYLIKTRGQQVTLSCSPISGHRSVSWYQQTPGQGLQFLFEYFSETQRNKGNFPGRFSGRQFSNSRSEMNVSTLELGDSALYLCASSLSGTDSGNTIYFGEGSWLTVV.

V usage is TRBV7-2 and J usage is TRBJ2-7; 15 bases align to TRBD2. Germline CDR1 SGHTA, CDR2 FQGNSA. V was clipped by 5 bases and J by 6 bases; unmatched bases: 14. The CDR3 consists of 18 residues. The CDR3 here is CASSRRTSGGGVTSEQYF. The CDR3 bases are TGTGCCAGCAGCCGACGGACTAGCGGGGGGGGCGTCACCTCCGAGCAGTACTTC.

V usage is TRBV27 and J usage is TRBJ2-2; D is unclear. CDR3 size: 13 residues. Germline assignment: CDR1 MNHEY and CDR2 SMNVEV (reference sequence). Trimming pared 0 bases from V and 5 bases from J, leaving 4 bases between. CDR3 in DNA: TGTGCCAGCAGTTTATCCCTAACCGGGGAGCTGTTTTTT. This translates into CASSLSLTGELFF.

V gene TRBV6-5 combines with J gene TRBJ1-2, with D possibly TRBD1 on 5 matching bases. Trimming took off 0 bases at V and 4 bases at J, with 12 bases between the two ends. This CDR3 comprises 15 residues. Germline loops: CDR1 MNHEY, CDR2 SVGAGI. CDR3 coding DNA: TGTGCCAGCAGTTACTCGGGACCTGGAGGCTATGGCTACACCTTC. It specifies CASSYSGPGGYGYTF.

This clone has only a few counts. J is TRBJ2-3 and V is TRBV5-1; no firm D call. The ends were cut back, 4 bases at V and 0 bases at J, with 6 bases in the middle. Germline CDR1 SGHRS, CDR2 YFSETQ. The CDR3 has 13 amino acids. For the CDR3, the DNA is TGCGCCAGCAGCGAGACGAGCACAGATACGCAGTATTTT. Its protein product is CASSETSTDTQYF.

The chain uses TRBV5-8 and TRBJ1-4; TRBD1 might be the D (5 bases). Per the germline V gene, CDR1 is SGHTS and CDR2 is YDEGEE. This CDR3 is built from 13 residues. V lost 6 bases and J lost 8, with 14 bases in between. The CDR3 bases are TGTGCCAGCACGGAGGGGATTCGCGAAAAACTGTTTTTT. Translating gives CASTEGIREKLFF. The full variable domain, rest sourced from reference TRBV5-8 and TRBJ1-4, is EAGVTQSPTHLIKTRGQQATLRCSPISGHTSVYWYQQALGLGLQFLLWYDEGEERNRGNFPPRFSGRQFPNYSSELNVNALELEDSALYLCASTEGIREKLFFGSGTQLSVL.

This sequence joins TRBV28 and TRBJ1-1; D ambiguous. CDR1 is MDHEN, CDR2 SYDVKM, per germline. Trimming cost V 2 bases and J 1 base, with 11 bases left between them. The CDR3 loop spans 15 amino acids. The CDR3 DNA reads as TGTGCCAGCAGTTTACGGCGACTCCAGAACACTGAAGCTTTCTTT. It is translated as CASSLRRLQNTEAFF.

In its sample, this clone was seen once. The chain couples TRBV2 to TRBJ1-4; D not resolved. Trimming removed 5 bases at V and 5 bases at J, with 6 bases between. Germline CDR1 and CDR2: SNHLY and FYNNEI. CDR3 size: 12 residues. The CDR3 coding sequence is TGTGCCAGCAGTTTAGGAAATGAAAAACTGTTTTTT. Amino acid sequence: CASSLGNEKLFF.

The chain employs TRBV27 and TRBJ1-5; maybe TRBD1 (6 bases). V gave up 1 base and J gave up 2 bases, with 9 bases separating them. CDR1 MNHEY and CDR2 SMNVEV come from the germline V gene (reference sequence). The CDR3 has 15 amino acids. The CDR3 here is CASSLFRGGNQPQHF. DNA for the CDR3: TGTGCCAGCAGTTTATTCAGGGGAGGCAATCAGCCCCAGCATTTT.

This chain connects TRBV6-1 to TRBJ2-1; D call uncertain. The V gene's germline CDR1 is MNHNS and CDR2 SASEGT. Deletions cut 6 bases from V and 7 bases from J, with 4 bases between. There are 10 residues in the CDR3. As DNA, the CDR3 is TGTGCCAGCAGGGGTAATGAGCAGTTCTTC. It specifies CASRGNEQFF.

The CDR3 region has the DNA TGTGCCAGCAGCCGAGGACTAGCGGGCCGTTACAATGAGCAGTTCTTC. Translating gives CASSRGLAGRYNEQFF. The chain is built from TRBV11-2 and TRBJ2-1; 11 bases are shared with TRBD2. The germline gives CDR1 SGHAT, CDR2 FQNNGV. CDR3 length: 16 residues. Losses at the gene ends were 5 bases for V and 4 bases for J; bases not matched to a gene: 7.

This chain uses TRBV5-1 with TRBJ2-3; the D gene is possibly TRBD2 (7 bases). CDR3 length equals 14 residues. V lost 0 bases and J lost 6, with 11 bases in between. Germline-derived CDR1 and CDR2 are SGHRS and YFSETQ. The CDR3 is CASSLGGGWDTQYF. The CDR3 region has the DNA TGCGCCAGCAGCTTGGGCGGGGGCTGGGATACGCAGTATTTT.

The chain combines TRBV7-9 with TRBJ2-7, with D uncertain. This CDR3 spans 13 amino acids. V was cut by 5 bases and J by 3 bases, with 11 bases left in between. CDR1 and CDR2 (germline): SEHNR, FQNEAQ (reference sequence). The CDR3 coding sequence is TGTGCCAGCAGCCCGTCGGGCCTCTACGAGCAGTACTTC. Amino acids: CASSPSGLYEQYF.

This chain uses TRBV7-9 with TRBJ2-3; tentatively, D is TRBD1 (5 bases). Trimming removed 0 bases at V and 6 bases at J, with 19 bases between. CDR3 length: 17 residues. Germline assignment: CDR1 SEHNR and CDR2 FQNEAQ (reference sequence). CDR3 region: CASSLAKQVFSSDTQYF. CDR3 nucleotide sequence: TGTGCCAGCAGCTTAGCGAAACAGGTGTTCTCCTCGGATACGCAGTATTTT.

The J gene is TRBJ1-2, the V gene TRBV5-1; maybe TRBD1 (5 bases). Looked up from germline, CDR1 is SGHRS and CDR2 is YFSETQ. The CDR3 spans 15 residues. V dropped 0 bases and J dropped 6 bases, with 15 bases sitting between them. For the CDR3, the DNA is TGCGCCAGCAGCTTGGCAGGGCCTCTCCCTAATGGCTACACCTTC. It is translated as CASSLAGPLPNGYTF. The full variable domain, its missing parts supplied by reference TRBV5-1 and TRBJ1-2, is KAGVTQTPRYLIKTRGQQVTLSCSPISGHRSVSWYQQTPGQGLQFLFEYFSETQRNKGNFPGRFSGRQFSNSRSEMNVSTLELGDSALYLCASSLAGPLPNGYTFGSGTRLTVV.

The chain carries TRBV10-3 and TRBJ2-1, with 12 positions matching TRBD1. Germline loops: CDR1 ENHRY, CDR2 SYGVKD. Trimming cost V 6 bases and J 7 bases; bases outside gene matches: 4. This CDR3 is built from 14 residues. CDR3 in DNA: TGTGCCATCAGGCCGGGACAGGGGGCGAATGAGCAGTTCTTC. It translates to CAIRPGQGANEQFF.

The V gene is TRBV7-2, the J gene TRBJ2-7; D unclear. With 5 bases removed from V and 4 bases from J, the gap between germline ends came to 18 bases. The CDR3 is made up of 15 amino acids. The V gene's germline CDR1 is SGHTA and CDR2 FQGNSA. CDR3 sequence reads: CASSPRPIPYYEQYF. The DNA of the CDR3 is TGTGCCAGCAGCCCCCGCCCGATACCTTATTACGAGCAGTACTTC.

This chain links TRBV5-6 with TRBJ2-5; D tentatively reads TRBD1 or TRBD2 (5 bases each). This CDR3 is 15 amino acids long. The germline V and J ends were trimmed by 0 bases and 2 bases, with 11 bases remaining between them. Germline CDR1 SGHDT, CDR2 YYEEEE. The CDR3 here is CASSLDRGLQETQYF. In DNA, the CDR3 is TGTGCCAGCAGCTTGGATCGGGGCCTGCAAGAGACCCAGTACTTC. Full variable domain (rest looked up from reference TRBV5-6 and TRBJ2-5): DAGVTQSPTHLIKTRGQQVTLRCSPKSGHDTVSWYQQALGQGPQFIFQYYEEEERQRGNFPDRFSGHQFPNYSSELNVNALLLGDSALYLCASSLDRGLQETQYFGPGTRLLVL.

The CDR3 DNA reads TGTGCCAGCAGTGAGACCCAGGCAGATACGCAGTATTTT. Translation gives CASSETQADTQYF. The chain joins TRBV6-4 to TRBJ2-3; D not resolved. CDR1 and CDR2 from the germline V gene are MRHNA and SNTAGT. V was trimmed by 3 bases and J by 4 bases, leaving 8 bases between them. This CDR3 has 13 amino acids.

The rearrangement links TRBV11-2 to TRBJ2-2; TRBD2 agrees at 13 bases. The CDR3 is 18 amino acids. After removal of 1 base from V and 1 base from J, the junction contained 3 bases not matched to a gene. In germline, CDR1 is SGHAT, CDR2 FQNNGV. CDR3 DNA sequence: TGTGCCAGCAGCTTAGGGACTAGCGGGAGTTGGAACACCGGGGAGCTGTTTTTT. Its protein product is CASSLGTSGSWNTGELFF.